This TCR beta chain was sequenced in a study of blood T cell repertoires in COVID-19. Assay used: immunoSEQ multiplex PCR; TCRdb lists only in-frame clones, some missing. Found here are fewer than 200,000 clones, about four fifths of them singletons; the top ten hold approximately 12%. V dropped 10 bases and J dropped 4; count of bases not matched to a gene: 9. The CDR3 consists of 14 residues. Per the germline V gene, CDR1 is ENHRY and CDR2 is SYGVKD. The sequence was collected from a man in his fifties or sixties who had recovered from COVID-19. This sequence joins TRBV10-3 and TRBJ1-4; TRBD1 agrees at 7 bases. Sequences were obtained from PBMCs or T cells enriched from blood (not recorded which). CDR3 nucleotides: TGTGCCACCGGTGGGGACAGCCTTAATGAAAAACTGTTTTTT. Its protein is CATGGDSLNEKLFF.